This T cell receptor (beta chain) was identified in a study of Ad26.COV2.S vaccination and SARS-CoV-2 variants. Study at large: This donor came from the COV1001 trial of Ad26.COV2.S.

The table came from immunoSEQ multiplex PCR; TCRdb's copy has only in-frame clones and leaves some out. The data hold around 500,000 clones, with roughly nine tenths observed a single time. Treatment meaning: around 19 received Ad26.COV2.S at low or high dose, single or two shots; roughly 5 received placebo; per-sample allocation not given. Samples analyzed were those drawn on day 63 after the first vaccine or placebo injection. Participants' vaccine, an Ad26 vector, delivered Wuhan-strain SARS-CoV-2 spike. The V end lost 2 bases, the J end lost 0 bases, and 6 bases lay between the germline ends. The CDR3 sequence is 14 residues long. Looked up from germline, CDR1 is SGDLS and CDR2 is YYNGEE. Regarding the study as a whole: Vaccine recipients and placebo recipients showed similar non-spike TCR breadth.

As for this clone: Its antigen is still unknown.

This receptor was taken from a person between 18 and 60 years old who received the Ad26.COV2.S COVID-19 vaccine or a placebo. The chain recombines TRBV9 with TRBJ2-1; no clear D gene. Sequencing was performed on peripheral blood, taken in a trial of Ad26.COV2.S vaccine versus placebo. CDR3 sequence: CASSVLSSYNEQFF. In DNA form, the CDR3 reads TGTGCCAGCAGCGTTTTAAGCTCCTACAATGAGCAGTTCTTC.